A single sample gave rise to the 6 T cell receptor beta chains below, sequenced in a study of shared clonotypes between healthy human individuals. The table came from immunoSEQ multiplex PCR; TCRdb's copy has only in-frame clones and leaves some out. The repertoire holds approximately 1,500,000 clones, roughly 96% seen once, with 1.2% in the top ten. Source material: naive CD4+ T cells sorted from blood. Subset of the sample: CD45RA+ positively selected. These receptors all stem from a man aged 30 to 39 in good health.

This CDR3 reads CASSQGQRYGYTF. The CDR3 DNA follows: TGTGCCAGTAGTCAAGGACAGCGCTATGGCTACACCTTC. J is TRBJ1-2 and V is TRBV19; a possible D gene is TRBD1 (6 bases). Trimming removed 5 bases from V and 4 bases from J, with 11 bases in between. This CDR3 comprises 13 residues. Germline V CDR1 and CDR2: LNHDA, SQIVND (reference sequence).

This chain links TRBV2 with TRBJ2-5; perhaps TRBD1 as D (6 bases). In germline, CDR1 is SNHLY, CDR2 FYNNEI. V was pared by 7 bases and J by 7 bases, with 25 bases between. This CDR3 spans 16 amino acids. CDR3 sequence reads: CASTQQGGTFGVTQYF. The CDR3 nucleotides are TGTGCCAGCACTCAACAAGGGGGTACCTTTGGGGTGACCCAGTACTTC.

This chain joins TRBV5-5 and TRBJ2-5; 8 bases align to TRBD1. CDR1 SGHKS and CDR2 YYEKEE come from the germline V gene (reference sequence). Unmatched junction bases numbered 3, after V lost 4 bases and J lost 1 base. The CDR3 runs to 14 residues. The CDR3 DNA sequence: TGTGCCAGCAGCGTGACAGGGGCCCAAGAGACCCAGTACTTC. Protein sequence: CASSVTGAQETQYF.

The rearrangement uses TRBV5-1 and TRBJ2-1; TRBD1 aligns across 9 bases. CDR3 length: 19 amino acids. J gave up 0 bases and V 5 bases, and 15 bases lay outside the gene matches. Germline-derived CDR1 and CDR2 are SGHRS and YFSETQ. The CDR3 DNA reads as TGCGCCAGCAGATCGGGACAGGGTAACCCCACCTTCTCCTACAATGAGCAGTTCTTC. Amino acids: CASRSGQGNPTFSYNEQFF.

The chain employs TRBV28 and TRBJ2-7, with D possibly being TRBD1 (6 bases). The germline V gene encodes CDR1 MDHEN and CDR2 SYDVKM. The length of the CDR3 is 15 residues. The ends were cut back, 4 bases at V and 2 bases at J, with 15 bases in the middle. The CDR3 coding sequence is TGTGCCAGCAGTTCCTTCGGGACACAGCCCTACGAGCAGTACTTC. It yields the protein CASSSFGTQPYEQYF.

CDR3 region: CASSPKQDIPQHF. DNA of the CDR3: TGTGCCAGCTCACCTAAACAGGATATCCCCCAGCATTTT. V and J are TRBV18 and TRBJ1-5, with D possibly being TRBD1 (5 bases). The CDR3 covers 13 residues. Germline V gene lookup returns CDR1 KGHSH and CDR2 LQKENI. V lost 3 bases and J lost 10, with 13 bases in between.